This note documents a single T cell receptor beta chain sequence. This entry comes from a study of OX40 agonist ivuxolimab in advanced cancers. Germline loops: CDR1 SGHRS, CDR2 YFSETQ. This CDR3 has 13 amino acids. V shed 5 bases and J shed 2 bases, with 10 bases lying between them. TCRdb's copy holds only in-frame clones and misses some; the assay was immunoSEQ multiplex PCR. Among 100,000 to 110,000 clones listed, 75% to 90% were seen once. The sequence was collected from an adult with an advanced solid tumor such as melanoma, head and neck, liver or kidney cancer. The specimen comprised CD4+ or CD8+ T cells sorted from blood, sampled in a trial of the OX40 agonist ivuxolimab. J is TRBJ1-2 and V is TRBV5-1; TRBD1 might be the D (5 bases). The CDR3 coding sequence is TGCGCCAGCAGTACCGGGGGAAACTATGGCTACACCTTC. Amino acid sequence: CASSTGGNYGYTF.